This T cell receptor beta chain was recovered during a study of identical twins. Overall study results and limits: The analysis was cross-sectional rather than longitudinal within donors.

To note about this clonotype: What it binds is unknown.

Germline V gene lookup returns CDR1 DFQATT and CDR2 SNEGSKA (reference sequence). The CDR3 is made up of 15 amino acids. V lost 0 bases and J lost 3, with 13 bases in between. TCRdb reprocessed the 5' RACE reads with MiXCR, giving one entry per CDR3 protein. The sample includes some 730,000 distinct CDR3 sequences, roughly 18% of them seen just once. The data were also submitted as part of a second study, on T cells expressing NK-cell markers. As that report states: Sorted CD3+CD56-NKG2C+, CD3+CD56+NKG2C- and CD3+CD56+NKG2C+ T cells were the source of the TCR beta repertoires. As a fraction of CD8+ T cells, dominant NKG2C+ clonotypes reached roughly 1.0-8% in roughly 6 donors.

The chain couples TRBV20-1 to TRBJ2-3; no definite D call. The TCR was taken from a woman aged 18-29 years in good health. The sequenced material came from PBMCs. The CDR3 sequence: CSARDLDRNTDTQYF. In DNA, the CDR3 is TGCAGTGCTAGAGATCTGGATCGCAATACAGATACGCAGTATTTT.